These 31 T cell receptor beta chains were sequenced from one sample in a study of blood T cells in healthy people across ages. For the second PCR, which ran for about 6 to 12 cycles, a sample-barcoded 5' primer and a J-beta primer mix were used. TCRdb ran MiXCR on the 5' RACE reads and lists one entry per CDR3 protein. The sample contains about 970,000 distinct CDR3 sequences, roughly 51% of which appear only once. Sequencing input: blood. These receptors were taken from a woman aged 60-75 years in good health.

In DNA, the CDR3 is TGTGCCAGCAGCCAAGAGGCGGGGGTTGCCATCTACAATGAGCAGTTCTTC. It yields the protein CASSQEAGVAIYNEQFF. The V call is TRBV4-2, the J call TRBJ2-1; 7 nucleotides align to TRBD2. From germline, CDR1 is LGHNA and CDR2 YNFKEQ. The V segment lost 0 bases and the J segment 3 bases; nucleotides outside the gene matches: 8. The CDR3 length is 17 residues.

J is TRBJ2-4 and V is TRBV6-1; 10 bases are shared with TRBD2. The J call may be in error: the DNA end matches TRBJ2-7 better. CDR1 and CDR2 from the germline V gene are MNHNS and SASEGT. This CDR3 has 13 residues. Written as DNA, the CDR3 is TGTGCCAGCAGACTAGCGGGAATCTACGAGCAGTACTTC. Its protein product is CASRLAGIYEQYF.

The chain is built from TRBV27 and TRBJ1-2; possible D gene TRBD1, 6 bases. V dropped 5 bases and J dropped 1 base, with 14 bases sitting between them. CDR1 is MNHEY, CDR2 SMNVEV, per germline (reference sequence). This CDR3 contains 15 residues. CDR3 residues: CASSPSDRLNYGYTF. CDR3 nucleotide sequence: TGTGCCAGCAGTCCCTCGGACAGACTTAACTATGGCTACACCTTC.

With regard to this clonotype: One end of the junction varies from germline; a read error may be responsible. The chain uses TRBV13 and TRBJ1-2; TRBD1 aligns across 7 bases. Per germline, CDR1 PRHDT and CDR2 FYEKMQ (reference sequence). CDR3 length: 13 residues. The CDR3, as DNA: TGTGCCGGCAGCCCCGGGACAGCTAATGGCTACACCTTC. It specifies CAGSPGTANGYTF.

The chain couples TRBV9 to TRBJ1-2; the match to TRBD1 covers 8 bases. The V gene end was trimmed by 4 bases and the J gene end by 6 bases; junction bases not matched to a gene: 8. The CDR3 has 14 amino acids. The germline V gene encodes CDR1 SGDLS and CDR2 YYNGEE. In DNA, the CDR3 is TGTGCCAGCAGCCTAGCGGGACAGGAGAATGGCTACACCTTC. This codes for CASSLAGQENGYTF.

This sequence joins TRBV7-8 and TRBJ2-5; 14 bases are shared with TRBD2. CDR1 and CDR2 from the germline V gene are SGHVS and FQNEAQ. Trimming removed 5 bases from V and 11 bases from J; junction bases left unmatched: 13. This CDR3 comprises 16 residues. This CDR3 is CASSPVTSGRAGEQYF. Here the CDR3 DNA reads TGTGCCAGCAGCCCCGTGACTAGCGGGAGGGCCGGAGAGCAGTACTTC.

The rearrangement joins TRBV12-3 or TRBV12-4 to TRBJ1-1; tentatively, D is TRBD1 (5 bases). V lost 2 bases, J lost 4 bases, and 11 bases lay in between. The CDR3 length is 14 residues. The CDR3 loop is CASSLTGRGTEAFF. The CDR3 DNA sequence: TGTGCCAGCAGTTTAACGGGGCGAGGCACTGAAGCTTTCTTT.

The chain uses TRBV7-2 and TRBJ2-4, with D possibly being TRBD1 (5 bases). Germline CDR1 SGHTA, CDR2 FQGNSA. The CDR3 loop spans 16 amino acids. The germline V and J ends were trimmed by 1 base and 3 bases, with 13 bases remaining between them. The CDR3 DNA reads as TGTGCCAGCAGCTTAGAAGGGGTCCGAATCAAAAACATTCAGTACTTC. The encoded protein is CASSLEGVRIKNIQYF.

The rearrangement joins TRBV29-1 to TRBJ2-1; D may be TRBD2 (5 bases). CDR1 and CDR2 from the germline V gene are SQVTM and ANQGSEA. CDR3 length equals 12 residues. V lost 2 bases, J lost 6 bases, and 8 bases lay in between. In nucleotides, the CDR3 is TGCAGCGTTGAAAGAGGGTCCAATGAGCAGTTCTTC. It encodes CSVERGSNEQFF.

V and J are TRBV12-3 or TRBV12-4 and TRBJ2-7; 8 positions agree with TRBD1. The trim removed 2 bases at V and 5 bases at J, leaving 8 bases unmatched. The CDR3 loop spans 15 amino acids. CDR3 sequence: CASSLPRTGYNEQYF. In DNA, the CDR3 is TGTGCCAGCAGTTTACCACGGACAGGGTACAACGAGCAGTACTTC.

The chain joins TRBV4-1 to TRBJ2-5, with TRBD1 matching over 8 bases. The J call may be incorrect, as the DNA end agrees better with TRBJ2-7. CDR3 length: 16 residues. The germline V gene has CDR1 MGHRA and CDR2 YSYEKL. CDR3 coding DNA: TGCGCCAGCAGCCAAGATACTCTGGGACAGGCCTACGAGCAGTACTTC. Translation: CASSQDTLGQAYEQYF.

Ten or more counts support this clonotype. This rearrangement joins TRBV6-2 or TRBV6-3 to TRBJ2-7, with D perhaps matching TRBD1 (6 bases). The V end lost 5 bases, the J end lost 0 bases, and 14 bases lay between the germline ends. Germline loops: CDR1 MNHEY, CDR2 SVGEGT. The CDR3 spans 15 residues. Here the CDR3 reads CASSGQLLSSYEQYF. CDR3 in DNA: TGTGCCAGCAGTGGACAGTTACTAAGCTCCTACGAGCAGTACTTC.

The V and J genes are TRBV5-1 and TRBJ2-1; D gene uncertain. Deletions cut 5 bases from V and 1 base from J, with 7 bases between. There are 13 residues in the CDR3. The germline gives CDR1 SGHRS, CDR2 YFSETQ. CDR3 region: CASREQSYNEQFF. The DNA for the CDR3 is TGCGCCAGCAGAGAGCAGTCCTACAATGAGCAGTTCTTC. Complete variable domain (other parts from reference TRBV5-1 and TRBJ2-1): KAGVTQTPRYLIKTRGQQVTLSCSPISGHRSVSWYQQTPGQGLQFLFEYFSETQRNKGNFPGRFSGRQFSNSRSEMNVSTLELGDSALYLCASREQSYNEQFFGPGTRLTVL.

Ten or more counts support this clonotype. The chain carries TRBV4-2 and TRBJ2-1; tentative D call: TRBD2 (6 bases). V lost 4 bases and J lost 2, with 12 bases in between. Germline-derived CDR1 and CDR2 are LGHNA and YNFKEQ. The CDR3 runs 15 residues. CDR3 sequence reads: CASSRSGTTYNEQFF. In DNA form, the CDR3 reads TGTGCCAGCAGCCGTAGCGGAACAACCTACAATGAGCAGTTCTTC.

This clonotype was counted at least ten times. In nucleotides, the CDR3 is TGTGCCATCACCAAGACAGGGGTTGACACTGAAGCTTTCTTT. Translating it yields CAITKTGVDTEAFF. The chain joins TRBV10-3 to TRBJ1-1; TRBD1 matches 8 bases. The J segment lost 3 bases and the V segment lost 7 bases, leaving 7 bases of the junction unmatched. The CDR3 length is 14 residues. Germline CDR1 and CDR2: ENHRY and SYGVKD.

This clonotype appeared a single time. V usage is TRBV5-6 and J usage is TRBJ2-2; TRBD2 matches at 7 bases. Germline lookup yields CDR1 SGHDT and CDR2 YYEEEE. The CDR3 extends over 15 amino acids. V lost 2 bases, J lost 5 bases, and 6 bases stayed unmatched. CDR3 amino acids: CASSFLGGKTGELFF. Here the CDR3 DNA reads TGTGCCAGCAGCTTCCTCGGGGGGAAAACCGGGGAGCTGTTTTTT.

The CDR3 DNA follows: TGCAGCGTTGGGGGGCCAGCGGGGGCCACCAATGAGCAGTTCTTC. It encodes CSVGGPAGATNEQFF. The chain links TRBV29-1 to TRBJ2-1; 8 nucleotides agree with TRBD2. The V and J ends lost 4 bases and 6 bases, in that order; junction bases with no gene match: 11. The CDR3 is 15 residues long. From germline, CDR1 is SQVTM and CDR2 ANQGSEA.

Remarks on this clonotype: At one boundary the junction diverges from the germline segment, which might be a read error. The chain combines TRBV12-3 or TRBV12-4 with TRBJ1-1; 9 bases are a match to TRBD1. The CDR3 covers 12 residues. The CDR3 is CASSLGTGRAFF. The CDR3 region has the DNA TGTGCCAGCAGCTTAGGGACAGGGAGAGCTTTCTTT.

The chain couples TRBV24-1 to TRBJ2-3; 13 bases agree with TRBD2. The CDR3 sequence is 17 residues long. The germline V gene has CDR1 KGHDR and CDR2 SFDVKD. Trimming took 3 bases from V and 9 from J; bases not matched to a gene: 11. The CDR3 DNA reads TGTGCCACCAGTGATGATACTACTAGCGGGAGGGCCGGGACGCAGTATTTT. As protein: CATSDDTTSGRAGTQYF.

The chain is built from TRBV11-2 and TRBJ2-7, with TRBD2 identical over 13 bases. There are 16 residues in the CDR3. CDR1 and CDR2 (germline): SGHAT, FQNNGV. V lost 4 bases and J lost 0; bases outside the gene matches: 3. CDR3 loop: CASSSTSGRVSYEQYF. The CDR3 region has the DNA TGTGCCAGCAGCTCCACTAGCGGGAGGGTCTCCTACGAGCAGTACTTC.

The J gene is TRBJ2-5, the V gene TRBV20-1; tentative D call: TRBD1 (6 bases). TRBJ2-7 matches the DNA end more closely, so the J call is doubtful. This CDR3 has 16 amino acids. From germline, CDR1 is DFQATT and CDR2 SNEGSKA (reference sequence). The CDR3: CSARDLQGSGYYEQYF. The CDR3 region has the DNA TGCAGTGCTAGAGATCTACAGGGCTCAGGGTATTACGAGCAGTACTTC.

Here the CDR3 DNA reads TGCGCCAGCAGCCAAGATGGGCCAAGGTTTGTAAGGGGACACAATGAGCAGTTCTTC. Residues: CASSQDGPRFVRGHNEQFF. The chain recombines TRBV4-3 with TRBJ2-1; possibly TRBD1 or TRBD2 for D (5 bases each). Germline assignment: CDR1 LGHNA and CDR2 YSLEER. V was cut by 0 bases and J by 5 bases, with 23 bases left in between. CDR3 length equals 19 residues.

The chain employs TRBV15 and TRBJ1-4, with 11 bases matching TRBD1. Germline CDR1 reads LNHNV; CDR2 reads YYDKDF (reference sequence). With 0 bases clipped from V and 3 bases from J, the junction kept 9 bases outside the gene matches. The CDR3 length is 19 residues. CDR3 in amino acids: CATSRDHRDRGFANEKLFF. The CDR3 nucleotides read TGTGCCACCAGCAGAGATCACCGGGACAGGGGGTTTGCTAATGAAAAACTGTTTTTT.

This clonotype was seen only once. The V and J genes are TRBV28 and TRBJ2-7; D is perhaps TRBD1 (5 bases). The V and J ends lost 7 bases and 3 bases respectively, with 13 bases between them. The CDR3 is 13 residues long. Germline loops: CDR1 MDHEN, CDR2 SYDVKM. CDR3 coding DNA: TGTGCCAGCACCGACATCAGGGTCTACGAGCAGTACTTC. Residues: CASTDIRVYEQYF. Drawing the rest from reference TRBV28 and TRBJ2-7, the complete variable domain is DVKVTQSSRYLVKRTGEKVFLECVQDMDHENMFWYRQDPGLGLRLIYFSYDVKMKEKGDIPEGYSVSREKKERFSLILESASTNQTSMYLCASTDIRVYEQYFGPGTRLTVT.

The V gene is TRBV3-1, the J gene TRBJ2-5; D is unresolved. The V gene lost 2 bases and the J gene lost 5 bases, with 9 bases spanning the gap. Germline V gene data show CDR1 as LGHDT and CDR2 as YNNKEL (reference sequence). The CDR3 is made up of 13 amino acids. In DNA, the CDR3 is TGTGCCAGCAGCCAACCCCTCGGGGAGACCCAGTACTTC. It codes for CASSQPLGETQYF.

V is TRBV28 and J is TRBJ2-7; tentatively, D is TRBD2 (5 bases). Germline assignment: CDR1 MDHEN and CDR2 SYDVKM. Trimming removed 8 bases at V and 1 base at J, with 15 bases between. The CDR3 consists of 14 residues. CDR3 residues: CASVGKSRSYEQYF. In DNA form, the CDR3 reads TGTGCCAGCGTCGGGAAATCCCGATCCTACGAGCAGTACTTC.

The chain combines TRBV29-1 with TRBJ2-7; the match to TRBD2 covers 10 bases. The CDR3 is 13 residues long. From germline, CDR1 is SQVTM and CDR2 ANQGSEA. The J segment lost 8 bases and the V segment lost 6 bases, leaving 10 bases of the junction unmatched. CDR3 amino acids: CSVLAGVGTKQYF. CDR3 in DNA: TGCAGCGTCCTAGCGGGAGTCGGTACGAAGCAGTACTTC.

The CDR3 DNA reads as TGTGCCAGCAGTAATACAGGGGGGAATGGCTACACCTTC. Translation gives CASSNTGGNGYTF. This chain links TRBV11-2 with TRBJ1-2; 8 positions match TRBD1. Germline CDR1 SGHAT, CDR2 FQNNGV. After removal of 6 bases from V and 6 bases from J, the junction contained 6 bases not matched to a gene. CDR3 length equals 13 residues.

The chain employs TRBV9 and TRBJ2-2; D is unresolved. The CDR3 spans 14 residues. Germline lookup yields CDR1 SGDLS and CDR2 YYNGEE. The V end lost 3 bases, the J end lost 6 bases, and 12 bases lay between the germline ends. The DNA for the CDR3 is TGTGCCAGCAGCGGCTGGGGTACGGCCGGGGAGCTGTTTTTT. It specifies CASSGWGTAGELFF.

This clonotype was detected a few times. The V gene is TRBV6-6, the J gene TRBJ1-1; D gene uncertain. From germline, CDR1 is MNHNY and CDR2 SVGAGI (reference sequence). V was clipped by 3 bases and J by 0 bases, with 8 bases between them. The CDR3 has 14 residues. CDR3 sequence: CASSYEGMNTEAFF. The CDR3 bases are TGTGCCAGCAGTTATGAGGGTATGAACACTGAAGCTTTCTTT.

This clonotype has just one count. The chain links TRBV7-2 to TRBJ2-1; 10 nucleotides align to TRBD2. Trimming took 3 bases from V and 2 from J; bases not matched to a gene: 4. The CDR3 extends over 16 amino acids. Germline CDR1 and CDR2: SGHTA and FQGNSA. In DNA, the CDR3 is TGTGCCAGCAGCTTCCAAAGCGGGAGGGCCTACAATGAGCAGTTCTTC. It is translated as CASSFQSGRAYNEQFF.